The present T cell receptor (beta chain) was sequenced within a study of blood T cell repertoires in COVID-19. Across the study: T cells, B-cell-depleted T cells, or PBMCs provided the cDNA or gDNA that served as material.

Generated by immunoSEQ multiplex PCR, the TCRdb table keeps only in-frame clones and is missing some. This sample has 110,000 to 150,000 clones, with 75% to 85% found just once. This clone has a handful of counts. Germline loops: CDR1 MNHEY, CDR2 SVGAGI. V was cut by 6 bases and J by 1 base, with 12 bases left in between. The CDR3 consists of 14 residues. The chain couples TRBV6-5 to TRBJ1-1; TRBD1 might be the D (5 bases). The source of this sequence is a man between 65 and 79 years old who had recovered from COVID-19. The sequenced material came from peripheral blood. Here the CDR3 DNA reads TGTGCCAGCAGCCCCGATACAGGGAACACTGAAGCTTTCTTT. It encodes CASSPDTGNTEAFF.